The entry below describes one T cell receptor (beta chain). Profiled with immunoSEQ multiplex PCR; TCRdb holds only in-frame clones, not every one. The sample gives 57,000 or so clones, about 85% of which show up once; about 21% is in the top ten. The CDR3 has 17 residues. After removal of 6 bases from V and 1 base from J, the junction contained 12 bases not matched to a gene. CDR1 MNHEY and CDR2 SMNVEV come from the germline V gene (reference sequence). This sample was taken from a study of T cell responses to AZD1222 COVID-19 vaccine. This specimen consisted of peripheral blood, obtained on day 0 of MenACWY control vaccination. The rearrangement joins TRBV27 to TRBJ2-3; 8 bases match TRBD2. The clonotype originates from an adult in good health. This chain's CDR3 is CASSRSSGGPGTDTQYF. In DNA, the CDR3 is TGTGCCAGCAGCCGTTCGTCGGGAGGGCCTGGCACAGATACGCAGTATTTT.